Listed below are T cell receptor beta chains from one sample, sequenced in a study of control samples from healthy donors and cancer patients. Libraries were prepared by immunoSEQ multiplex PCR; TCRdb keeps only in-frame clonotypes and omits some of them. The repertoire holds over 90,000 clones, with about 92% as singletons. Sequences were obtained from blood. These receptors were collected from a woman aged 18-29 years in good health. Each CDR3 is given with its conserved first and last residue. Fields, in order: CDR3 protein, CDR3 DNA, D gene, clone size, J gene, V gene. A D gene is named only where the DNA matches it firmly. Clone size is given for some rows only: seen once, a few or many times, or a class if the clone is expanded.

CDR3: CASRLAYEQYF; DNA: TGTGCCAGCAGGCTAGCTTACGAGCAGTACTTC; D: NA; size: NA; J: TRBJ2-7; V: TRBV6-6
CDR3: CASSHGGMGAFF; DNA: TGCGCCAGCAGCCACGGGGGTATGGGAGCTTTCTTT; D: NA; size: few; J: TRBJ1-1; V: TRBV4-1
CDR3: CASSSIQRNEQYF; DNA: TGTGCCAGCAGCTCGATCCAACGGAATGAGCAGTACTTC; D: NA; size: NA; J: TRBJ2-7; V: TRBV5-6
CDR3: CASSLDNSPLHF; DNA: TGTGCCAGCAGCTTGGATAATTCACCCCTCCACTTT; D: NA; size: NA; J: TRBJ1-6; V: TRBV7-9
CDR3: CASSLAGTNTGELFF; DNA: TGTGCCAGCAGCTTAGCGGGAACGAACACCGGGGAGCTGTTTTTT; D: NA; size: NA; J: TRBJ2-2; V: TRBV13
CDR3: CASSPVQVRTDTQYF; DNA: TGTGCCAGCAGCCCTGTTCAGGTGCGGACAGATACGCAGTATTTT; D: NA; size: NA; J: TRBJ2-3; V: TRBV7-6
CDR3: CASSLPSGSSGTGELFF; DNA: TGTGCCAGCAGCTTACCTAGCGGGAGCTCTGGGACCGGGGAGCTGTTTTTT; D: TRBD2; size: NA; J: TRBJ2-2; V: TRBV7-9
CDR3: CASSIMPFGREQYF; DNA: TGTGCCAGCAGCATCATGCCTTTTGGGCGCGAGCAGTATTTT; D: NA; size: NA; J: TRBJ2-3; V: TRBV27
CDR3: CASSLLPGLAGYEQYF; DNA: TGTGCCAGCAGTTTATTACCCGGACTAGCGGGATACGAGCAGTACTTC; D: TRBD2; size: few; J: TRBJ2-7; V: TRBV27
CDR3: CASSIGGLAGGGEQYF; DNA: TGTGCCAGTAGTATCGGTGGACTAGCGGGAGGGGGAGAGCAGTACTTC; D: TRBD2; size: NA; J: TRBJ2-7; V: TRBV19
CDR3: CASSPTGQGADTQYF; DNA: TGTGCCAGCTCACCTACGGGACAGGGCGCAGATACGCAGTATTTT; D: TRBD1; size: NA; J: TRBJ2-3; V: TRBV18
CDR3: CASSFSLYNEQFF; DNA: TGTGCCAGCAGTTTTTCGCTTTACAATGAGCAGTTCTTC; D: NA; size: NA; J: TRBJ2-1; V: TRBV27
CDR3: CASSESMNTEAFF; DNA: TGTGCCAGCAGCGAGTCCATGAACACTGAAGCTTTCTTT; D: NA; size: few; J: TRBJ1-1; V: TRBV9
CDR3: CASSVGGGRGSGTQYF; DNA: TGTGCCAGCAGCGTAGGAGGTGGCAGGGGAAGTGGGACCCAGTACTTC; D: NA; size: NA; J: TRBJ2-5; V: TRBV9
CDR3: CASSSGTPQETQYF; DNA: TGTGCCAGCAGTTCCGGGACGCCCCAAGAGACCCAGTACTTC; D: NA; size: NA; J: TRBJ2-5; V: TRBV28
CDR3: CASSLVPLTPYEQYF; DNA: TGTGCCAGCAGCTTAGTTCCCCTTACCCCCTACGAGCAGTACTTC; D: NA; size: NA; J: TRBJ2-7; V: TRBV11-2
CDR3: CASSQDEGAKQYEQYF; DNA: TGCGCCAGCAGCCAAGATGAGGGGGCCAAGCAGTACGAGCAGTACTTC; D: TRBD1; size: NA; J: TRBJ2-7; V: TRBV4-3
CDR3: CASSPPGGPEKLFF; DNA: TGTGCCAGCTCACCGCCAGGGGGACCTGAAAAACTGTTTTTT; D: TRBD1; size: NA; J: TRBJ1-4; V: TRBV18
CDR3: CASSSGANEAFF; DNA: TGTGCCAGCAGTTCGGGGGCTAACGAAGCTTTCTTT; D: NA; size: NA; J: TRBJ1-1; V: TRBV27
CDR3: CASSQGQNQPQHF; DNA: TGTGCCAGTAGTCAGGGACAGAATCAGCCCCAGCATTTT; D: TRBD1; size: NA; J: TRBJ1-5; V: TRBV19
CDR3: CASTDGGIGGYTF; DNA: TGTGCCAGCACCGACGGGGGAATAGGTGGCTACACCTTC; D: NA; size: NA; J: TRBJ1-2; V: TRBV2
CDR3: CASSKGLVGRETQYF; DNA: TGTGCCAGCAGTAAGGGCCTAGTCGGGAGGGAGACCCAGTACTTC; D: TRBD2; size: NA; J: TRBJ2-5; V: TRBV6-6
CDR3: CASSLAWSSPLHF; DNA: TGTGCCAGCAGCTTAGCATGGAGTTCACCCCTCCACTTT; D: NA; size: NA; J: TRBJ1-6; V: TRBV7-8
CDR3: CASNDRGEGETQYF; DNA: TGTGCCAGTAATGACAGGGGTGAGGGAGAGACCCAGTACTTC; D: TRBD1; size: NA; J: TRBJ2-5; V: TRBV19
CDR3: CASSQGASYNSPLHF; DNA: TGTGCCAGCAGCCAGGGGGCTTCCTATAATTCACCCCTCCACTTT; D: NA; size: NA; J: TRBJ1-6; V: TRBV3-1/TRBV3-2
CDR3: CASSPGRGDSYEQYF; DNA: TGTGCCAGCAGCCCGGGCCGGGGAGACTCCTACGAGCAGTACTTC; D: NA; size: few; J: TRBJ2-7; V: TRBV11-3
CDR3: CASRGGVGYGYTF; DNA: TGTGCCAGTAGGGGAGGGGTTGGCTATGGCTACACCTTC; D: NA; size: NA; J: TRBJ1-2; V: TRBV19
CDR3: CASSQPQGWAFF; DNA: TGTGCCAGCAGCCAACCCCAGGGATGGGCTTTCTTT; D: NA; size: NA; J: TRBJ1-1; V: TRBV12-3/TRBV12-4
CDR3: CASRDSGKGNTIYF; DNA: TGTGCCAGCAGGGACAGCGGGAAAGGAAACACCATATATTTT; D: NA; size: NA; J: TRBJ1-3; V: TRBV27
CDR3: CATRTGGDLAFF; DNA: TGTGCCACCCGGACAGGGGGCGATTTGGCTTTCTTT; D: TRBD1; size: NA; J: TRBJ1-1; V: TRBV6-5
CDR3: CASSPLSDSVYGYTF; DNA: TGTGCCAGCAGTCCCTTAAGTGACAGCGTCTATGGCTACACCTTC; D: NA; size: NA; J: TRBJ1-2; V: TRBV3-1/TRBV3-2
CDR3: CASSLTSGPQETQYF; DNA: TGTGCCAGCAGCTTAACTAGCGGGCCACAAGAGACCCAGTACTTC; D: TRBD2; size: once; J: TRBJ2-5; V: TRBV7-9
CDR3: CASSLGLAGVGATNEQFF; DNA: TGTGCCAGCAGTTTGGGACTAGCGGGAGTGGGGGCAACGAATGAGCAGTTCTTC; D: TRBD2; size: once; J: TRBJ2-1; V: TRBV2
CDR3: CAWSLSNQPQHF; DNA: TGTGCCTGGAGCTTGAGCAATCAGCCCCAGCATTTT; D: NA; size: NA; J: TRBJ1-5; V: TRBV30
CDR3: CASSFEKGRNISNYGYTF; DNA: TGTGCCAGCAGCTTCGAAAAAGGAAGGAACATTTCTAACTATGGCTACACCTTC; D: NA; size: once; J: TRBJ1-2; V: TRBV11-2
CDR3: CSASYDRGDQPQHF; DNA: TGCAGTGCTAGTTATGACAGGGGCGATCAGCCCCAGCATTTT; D: TRBD1; size: NA; J: TRBJ1-5; V: TRBV20-1
CDR3: CASTRTGLNTEAFF; DNA: TGTGCCAGCACCCGAACGGGCCTGAACACTGAAGCTTTCTTT; D: NA; size: NA; J: TRBJ1-1; V: TRBV7-2
CDR3: CASSLAGSAGARAEAFF; DNA: TGTGCCAGCAGCTTAGCGGGATCCGCGGGGGCCAGGGCTGAAGCTTTCTTT; D: NA; size: NA; J: TRBJ1-1; V: TRBV11-3
CDR3: CASSPRDSLKNEKLFF; DNA: TGTGCCAGCAGCCCCAGAGACAGCCTCAAGAATGAAAAACTGTTTTTT; D: NA; size: NA; J: TRBJ1-4; V: TRBV14
CDR3: CASSPVGANTGELFF; DNA: TGTGCCAGCAGCCCGGTCGGGGCCAACACCGGGGAGCTGTTTTTT; D: NA; size: NA; J: TRBJ2-2; V: TRBV3-1/TRBV3-2
CDR3: CASSTRLAGGRNEQFF; DNA: TGTGCCAGCAGCACCCGACTAGCGGGGGGGCGGAATGAGCAGTTCTTC; D: TRBD2; size: NA; J: TRBJ2-1; V: TRBV14
CDR3: CASGQGETQYF; DNA: TGTGCCAGCGGGCAGGGGGAGACCCAGTACTTC; D: NA; size: NA; J: TRBJ2-5; V: TRBV6-5
CDR3: CASSLALDRVGEKLFF; DNA: TGTGCCAGCAGCTTAGCGCTCGACAGGGTTGGCGAAAAACTGTTTTTT; D: TRBD1; size: NA; J: TRBJ1-4; V: TRBV7-9
CDR3: CASSFHFMNEQFF; DNA: TGTGCCAGCAGCTTCCACTTTATGAATGAGCAGTTCTTC; D: NA; size: NA; J: TRBJ2-1; V: TRBV5-4
CDR3: CASSAEPGEETQYF; DNA: TGTGCCAGCAGCGCAGAGCCGGGGGAAGAGACCCAGTACTTC; D: NA; size: NA; J: TRBJ2-5; V: TRBV7-9
CDR3: CASSQTVSYEQYF; DNA: TGTGCCAGCTCACAAACGGTATCCTACGAGCAGTACTTC; D: NA; size: NA; J: TRBJ2-7; V: TRBV18
CDR3: CASSLVVLSAGAINNEQFF; DNA: TGTGCCAGCAGCTTAGTTGTTCTGTCGGCGGGAGCAATTAACAATGAGCAGTTCTTC; D: TRBD2; size: once; J: TRBJ2-1; V: TRBV13
CDR3: CASSPGLYNEQFF; DNA: TGTGCCAGCAGCCCGGGACTGTACAATGAGCAGTTCTTC; D: NA; size: NA; J: TRBJ2-1; V: TRBV5-4
CDR3: CASSLDGREFEKLFF; DNA: TGTGCCAGCAGCTTAGACGGGAGGGAATTTGAAAAACTGTTTTTT; D: NA; size: NA; J: TRBJ1-4; V: TRBV7-2
CDR3: CARYPWEGGFSANYGYTF; DNA: TGTGCCAGATACCCATGGGAGGGCGGATTCTCCGCTAACTATGGCTACACCTTC; D: NA; size: NA; J: TRBJ1-2; V: TRBV9
CDR3: CASKTGATGLEETQYF; DNA: TGTGCCAGCAAAACGGGGGCCACGGGACTAGAAGAGACCCAGTACTTC; D: TRBD2; size: NA; J: TRBJ2-5; V: TRBV7-2